The clone carrying this TCR beta chain was seen once. No antigen is known for it. The length of the CDR3 is 15 residues. Germline CDR1 reads KGHSH; CDR2 reads LQKENI. Trimming took 3 bases from V and 4 from J; bases not matched to a gene: 7. This specimen comes from a study of T cell responses to AZD1222 COVID-19 vaccine. Broader study findings: Elevations in Spike-specific TCR breadth and depth followed administration of two AZD1222 doses. Repertoires were obtained only post-peak T cell response.

Here immunoSEQ multiplex PCR was the method, and the copy in TCRdb shows in-frame clones only, minus some. The sample gives 95,000 to 120,000 clones, more than 70% of which show up once; approximately 6.9% is in the top ten. The receptor was derived from an adult who received the AZD1222 COVID-19 vaccine. Sequencing was performed on peripheral blood, taken 28 days after the second AZD1222 dose. The V and J genes are TRBV18 and TRBJ2-7, with 9 bases lining up with TRBD2. CDR3 DNA sequence: TGTGCCAGCTCACCTCCGGGACTAGCATCTTACGAGCAGTACTTC. Protein product: CASSPPGLASYEQYF.